This entry features one TCR beta chain sequence. Trimming left V 0 bases short and J 4 bases short, with 14 bases between. Looked up from germline, CDR1 is SGHRS and CDR2 is YFSETQ. This CDR3 is 16 amino acids long. The sample is drawn from a study of T cell changes during pregnancy in multiple sclerosis. Produced via immunoSEQ multiplex PCR; TCRdb's table is partial and in-frame only. The sample contains tens of thousands of clones, 91% of which appear only once. Sequenced here: peripheral blood, sampled in the third trimester of pregnancy. The receptor's source is a female donor in good health, enrolled as a control in a pregnancy study. The chain combines TRBV5-1 with TRBJ1-3, with D tentatively TRBD1 (5 bases). In DNA, the CDR3 is TGCGCCAGCAGCTTGGAGCAAGGGGCGGAAGGAAACACCATATATTTT. Protein: CASSLEQGAEGNTIYF.